The 3 T cell receptor beta chains below were found in one sample sequenced in a study of lung T cells in sarcoidosis with Löfgren's syndrome. TCRdb ran MiXCR on the reads and lists one entry per CDR3 protein. Of fewer than 80,000 distinct CDR3 sequences in the sample, about 20% were seen once. Material for sequencing was CD4+ T cells from PBMCs. The receptors come from a human donor with sarcoidosis (Löfgren's syndrome or another form), or a control subject (not recorded which).

This clonotype turned up a few times. V and J are TRBV29-1 and TRBJ1-3; 9 bases match TRBD1. The germline gives CDR1 SQVTM, CDR2 ANQGSEA. There are 14 residues in the CDR3. The ends lost 6 bases at V and 2 bases at J; junction bases unmatched: 5. CDR3 residues: CSVSQGATGNTIYF. CDR3 nucleotides: TGCAGCGTATCACAGGGGGCTACTGGAAACACCATATATTTT.

CDR3 sequence reads: CSVRGPYNEQFF. The CDR3 DNA sequence: TGCAGCGTCCGCGGCCCCTACAATGAGCAGTTCTTC. The chain carries TRBV29-1 and TRBJ2-1; D unclear. CDR3 length: 12 amino acids. Trimming cost V 6 bases and J 2 bases, with 8 bases left between them. Germline lookup yields CDR1 SQVTM and CDR2 ANQGSEA.

At least ten counts were recorded for this clonotype. The chain is built from TRBV18 and TRBJ1-5; unclear D gene. The CDR3 is 14 amino acids. CDR1 is KGHSH and CDR2 is LQKENI in the germline V gene. Trimming took 4 bases from V and 1 from J, leaving 8 bases between them. In DNA, the CDR3 is TGTGCCAGCTCACGGGTATGGAGCAATCAGCCCCAGCATTTT. Translation gives CASSRVWSNQPQHF.